The entry below describes one TCR beta chain. Sequencing was performed with immunoSEQ multiplex PCR; in TCRdb, only in-frame clones are kept and a portion is missing. The sample carries 57,000 or so clones, roughly 80% recorded once. The source of the sample is a study of blood T cell repertoires in COVID-19. About the study: COVID-19 samples, acute and convalescent, were from the United States, Italy and Spain.

V lost 4 bases to trimming and J lost 4 bases; unmatched junction nucleotides: 4. The germline V gene has CDR1 LGHNA and CDR2 YNFKEQ. This CDR3 has 15 residues. This TCR derives from a man aged 55-75 years with acute or convalescent COVID-19. The chain is built from TRBV4-2 and TRBJ2-1; 10 nucleotides align to TRBD2. The specimen sequenced was peripheral blood. The CDR3 DNA is TGTGCCAGCAGCCCTAGGACTAGCGGTTACAATGAGCAGTTCTTC. Residues: CASSPRTSGYNEQFF.